The 18 T cell receptor beta chains below were found in one sample sequenced in a study of regulatory T cells in long-lasting Graves disease. Time point given: newly diagnosed GD, antithyroid drugs for less than 3 months. The TCR library was prepared using RNA isolated from PBMCs. iRepertoire HTBI primers and Arm-PCR of CDR3 regions built TCR beta libraries. TCRdb fed the multiplex PCR reads into MiXCR, producing one record per CDR3 protein. The sample yields under 250,000 distinct CDR3 sequences, roughly 20% seen once. The sample was also linked to a second study, of T cells in Graves' hyperthyroidism and ophthalmopathy.

The specimen comprised peripheral blood mononuclear cells (PBMCs), sampled at new diagnosis, from a patient treated with antithyroid drugs. These TCRs come from a young woman with Graves disease.

Comment on this clonotype: A read error may produce the germline difference seen at one junction end. V gene TRBV20-1 combines with J gene TRBJ1-6; D gene uncertain. Germline V gene data show CDR1 as DFQATT and CDR2 as SNEGSKA (reference sequence). The CDR3 loop spans 16 amino acids. CDR3 nucleotides: TGCAGTGCGCCCCCGAGGTCCAGCTCCTATAATTTACCCCTCCACTTT. Residues: CSAPPRSSSYNLPLHF.

Notes on this clonotype: Being one base from a much bigger clone, this may be a read error. The V call is TRBV3-1, the J call TRBJ2-7, with 8 bases that match TRBD1. This CDR3 spans 13 amino acids. In germline, CDR1 is LGHDT, CDR2 YNNKEL (reference sequence). Written as DNA, the CDR3 is TGTGCCCGCAGATTCGGACAGGGTCACGAGCAGTACTTC. It yields the protein CARRFGQGHEQYF.

This clonotype was counted ten times or more. The chain employs TRBV20-1 and TRBJ2-3; D perhaps matches TRBD2 (7 bases). The germline gives CDR1 DFQATT, CDR2 SNEGSKA (reference sequence). This CDR3 is built from 14 residues. Trimming pared 5 bases from V and 0 bases from J, leaving 12 bases between. In DNA form, the CDR3 reads TGCAGTGCTCCGGGGGGCCTTAGCACAGATACGCAGTATTTT. Residues: CSAPGGLSTDTQYF.

At least ten counts were recorded for this clonotype. The chain combines TRBV19 with TRBJ1-2; D is undetermined. CDR3 length: 13 residues. CDR1 and CDR2 from the germline V gene are LNHDA and SQIVND (reference sequence). V was shortened by 6 bases and J by 3 bases, with 11 bases between the two germline ends. Written as DNA, the CDR3 is TGTGCCAGTAGCCATAACCGAGACTATGGCTACACCTTC. Translating gives CASSHNRDYGYTF.

This clonotype was counted ten times or more. This chain connects TRBV3-1 to TRBJ1-4; D gene ambiguous. Trimming cost V 0 bases and J 5 bases, with 10 bases left between them. This CDR3 is 15 amino acids long. Germline V CDR1 and CDR2: LGHDT, YNNKEL (reference sequence). In DNA form, the CDR3 reads TGTGCCAGCAGCCAAGATGGACGGAAAAATGAAAAACTGTTTTTT. Translated: CASSQDGRKNEKLFF.

To note about this clonotype: A much larger clone differs from this one at a single base, so this may be a read error. The chain joins TRBV12-3 or TRBV12-4 to TRBJ2-7; 7 bases are shared with TRBD1. CDR3 length equals 15 residues. V gave up 5 bases and J gave up 6 bases; unmatched junction bases: 13. The CDR3 nucleotides read TGTGCCAGCAGTGAGTCACAGGGGAGTCTGGGCGAGCAGTACTTC. Translating it yields CASSESQGSLGEQYF.

This clonotype was picked up many times. CDR3 protein: CASSDRGNTIYF. The DNA of the CDR3 is TGTGCCAGCAGTGATCGGGGAAACACCATATATTTT. The chain joins TRBV2 to TRBJ1-3; D remains unclear. The germline CDR1 and CDR2 sequences are SNHLY and FYNNEI. V dropped 3 bases and J dropped 4 bases, with 4 bases sitting between them. The CDR3 has 12 amino acids.

V gene TRBV20-1 combines with J gene TRBJ2-1; D may be TRBD2 (6 bases). The CDR3 is 15 amino acids. Germline V gene sequence: CDR1 DFQATT, CDR2 SNEGSKA (reference sequence). V was clipped by 6 bases and J by 4 bases, with 19 bases between them. Here the CDR3 reads CSARIAVPLYNEQFF. Written as DNA, the CDR3 is TGCAGTGCCCGCATAGCGGTCCCCCTTTACAATGAGCAGTTCTTC.

This clonotype was seen repeatedly, ten times or more. CDR3 bases: TGTGCCAGCAGTGCCGCCGGGACAGGGTTCATTCAGTACTTC. Amino acid sequence: CASSAAGTGFIQYF. This chain uses TRBV28 with TRBJ2-4; 9 bases align to TRBD1. The V gene end was trimmed by 5 bases and the J gene end by 9 bases; junction bases not matched to a gene: 8. Germline V CDR1 and CDR2: MDHEN, SYDVKM. This CDR3 has 14 residues.

This clonotype appeared many times. The chain has TRBV12-5 and TRBJ2-3, with 8 bases matching TRBD2. V lost 5 bases and J lost 1; bases outside the gene matches: 5. The germline V gene encodes CDR1 LGHNT and CDR2 FRNRAP. The CDR3 length is 15 residues. CDR3 sequence reads: CASGLGLGGTDTQYF. The CDR3 nucleotides read TGTGCTAGTGGTCTGGGACTAGGCGGCACAGATACGCAGTATTTT.

This clonotype was found many times. The J gene is TRBJ1-6, the V gene TRBV18, with D unresolved. This CDR3 has 18 residues. V was trimmed by 1 base and J by 0 bases, leaving 13 bases between them. The germline gives CDR1 KGHSH, CDR2 LQKENI. CDR3 nucleotide sequence: TGTGCCAGCTCACCACGGGCACGGGAGAGCTCCTATAATTCACCCCTCCACTTT. Its protein is CASSPRARESSYNSPLHF.

This clonotype showed up just a few times. The chain carries TRBV6-1 and TRBJ2-1, with 10 bases matching TRBD2. J gave up 0 bases and V 5 bases, and 7 bases lay outside the gene matches. CDR3 size: 17 residues. Germline values: CDR1 MNHNS, CDR2 SASEGT. CDR3 protein: CASSRPGLAVSYNEQFF. The CDR3 DNA reads as TGTGCCAGCAGTCGGCCCGGACTAGCGGTCTCCTACAATGAGCAGTTCTTC.

Ten or more counts support this clonotype. The chain is built from TRBV2 and TRBJ2-7, with D hard to call. This CDR3 contains 13 residues. V was shortened by 6 bases and J by 9 bases, with 18 bases between the two germline ends. The germline CDR1 and CDR2 sequences are SNHLY and FYNNEI. This chain's CDR3 is CASSASLLIRQYF. The CDR3 DNA reads as TGTGCCAGCAGCGCCAGTCTCTTGATCCGGCAGTACTTC.

Ten or more counts support this clonotype. The chain links TRBV9 to TRBJ2-1; D remains ambiguous. V dropped 0 bases and J dropped 0 bases, with 13 bases sitting between them. Germline lookup yields CDR1 SGDLS and CDR2 YYNGEE. CDR3 size: 17 residues. The CDR3 protein is CASSVGDLRSSYNEQFF. The DNA of the CDR3 is TGTGCCAGCAGCGTAGGGGATCTCCGTAGCTCCTACAATGAGCAGTTCTTC. The full variable domain, completed using reference TRBV9 and TRBJ2-1, is DSGVTQTPKHLITATGQRVTLRCSPRSGDLSVYWYQQSLDQGLQFLIQYYNGEERAKGNILERFSAQQFPDLHSELNLSSLELGDSALYFCASSVGDLRSSYNEQFFGPGTRLTVL.

The genes are TRBV19 and TRBJ2-4, with 8 bases fitting TRBD2. V dropped 10 bases and J dropped 7; count of bases not matched to a gene: 12. CDR1 is LNHDA and CDR2 is SQIVND in the germline V gene (reference sequence). The CDR3 totals 14 residues. CDR3 residues: CATRGAGGRNIQYF. CDR3 DNA: TGTGCCACCCGTGGGGCGGGGGGAAGGAACATTCAGTACTTC. Combining the CDR3 with reference TRBV19 and TRBJ2-4 gives the whole variable domain DGGITQSPKYLFRKEGQNVTLSCEQNLNHDAMYWYRQDPGQGLRLIYYSQIVNDFQKGDIAEGYSVSREKKESFPLTVTSAQKNPTAFYLCATRGAGGRNIQYFGAGTRLSVL.

The table lists this clonotype with a few counts. The chain recombines TRBV5-6 with TRBJ2-2, with TRBD2 matching over 9 bases. Germline V lookup: CDR1 SGHDT, CDR2 YYEEEE. The CDR3 consists of 18 residues. Trimming at V came to 4 bases and at J to 2 bases, leaving 12 bases not matched to a gene. The CDR3 sequence: CASSPDLRLAANTGELFF. As DNA, the CDR3 is TGTGCCAGCAGCCCCGACCTTAGACTAGCGGCTAACACCGGGGAGCTGTTTTTT.

As for this clonotype: Just one base apart from a much larger clone, this may be a read error. The chain uses TRBV3-1 and TRBJ2-7, with TRBD1 matching 11 bases. Germline values: CDR1 LGHDT, CDR2 YNNKEL (reference sequence). The CDR3 is 16 amino acids. DNA of the CDR3: TGTTCCAGCAGCCACCCCTGGACAGGGGGCACCTACGAGCAGTACTTC. Translated: CSSSHPWTGGTYEQYF.

There are many counts of this clonotype. The chain employs TRBV12-3 or TRBV12-4 and TRBJ2-2; 12 nucleotides align to TRBD1. The junction had 5 bases not matched to a gene; V was cut back by 5 bases and J by 7 bases. The CDR3 is made up of 15 amino acids. CDR3 in DNA: TGTGCCAGCAGTAAGGGACAGGGGGCAAACGGGGAGCTGTTTTTT. It specifies CASSKGQGANGELFF.